The present entry profiles one T cell receptor (beta chain) with its context. Clones were sequenced by immunoSEQ multiplex PCR, and TCRdb holds only the in-frame ones, with some missing. The sample shows some 190,000 clones, about 85% of them seen only once. The sample is drawn from a study of blood T cell repertoires in COVID-19. Turning to the study itself: From T cells, B-cell-depleted T cells, or PBMCs came the material, which was cDNA or gDNA.

Trimming cost V 1 base and J 5 bases, with 8 bases left between them. The CDR3 is made up of 14 amino acids. Germline values: CDR1 LGHDT, CDR2 YNNKEL (reference sequence). The gene calls are TRBV3-1 (or the pseudogene TRBV3-2) and TRBJ2-2; D is ambiguous. Sequenced material: peripheral blood. The sequence was collected from a woman in her sixties with acute or convalescent COVID-19. The CDR3 loop is CASSQVLATGELFF. For the CDR3, the DNA is TGTGCCAGCAGCCAAGTTTTGGCAACCGGGGAGCTGTTTTTT.